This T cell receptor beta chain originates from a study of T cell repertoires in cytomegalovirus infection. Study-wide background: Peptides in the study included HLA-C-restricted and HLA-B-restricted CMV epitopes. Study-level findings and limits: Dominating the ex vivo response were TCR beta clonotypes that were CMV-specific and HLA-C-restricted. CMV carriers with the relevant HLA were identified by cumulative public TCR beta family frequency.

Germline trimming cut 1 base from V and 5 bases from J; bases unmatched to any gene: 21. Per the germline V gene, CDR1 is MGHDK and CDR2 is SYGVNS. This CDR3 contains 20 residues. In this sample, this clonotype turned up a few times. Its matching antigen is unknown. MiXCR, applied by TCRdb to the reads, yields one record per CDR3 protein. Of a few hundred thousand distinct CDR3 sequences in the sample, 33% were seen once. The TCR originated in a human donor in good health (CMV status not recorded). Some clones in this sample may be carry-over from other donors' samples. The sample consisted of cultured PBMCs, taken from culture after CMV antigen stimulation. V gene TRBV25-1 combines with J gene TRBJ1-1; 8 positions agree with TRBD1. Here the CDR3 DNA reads TGTGCCAGCAGTGAATCGTTTGGTCCCCTGCCAGGACAGGGTGTGACTGAAGCTTTCTTT. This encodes CASSESFGPLPGQGVTEAFF.